The T cell receptor (beta chain) under discussion was sequenced for a study of T cell changes during pregnancy in multiple sclerosis. The CDR3 runs to 15 residues. V lost 1 base to trimming and J lost 2 bases, with 9 bases between them. The germline gives CDR1 SGHRS, CDR2 YFSETQ. The data were produced by immunoSEQ multiplex PCR, yet TCRdb's version contains in-frame clones alone and is incomplete. This sample has 65,000 to 85,000 clones; around 90% occur once, and the top ten carry approximately 0.88%. This sequence was found in a female donor in good health, enrolled as a control in a pregnancy study. The input for sequencing was peripheral blood, taken in the first trimester of pregnancy. This chain uses TRBV5-1 with TRBJ2-2; weak D call: TRBD2 (5 bases). The CDR3 loop reads CASSLLGGNTGELFF. CDR3 DNA: TGCGCCAGCAGCTTGTTAGGAGGAAACACCGGGGAGCTGTTTTTT.